The following is a TCR beta chain sequence with its context. Its antigen is not yet known. It has no much larger one-base neighbor in the sample; base qualities were not kept. The TCR beta CDR3 regions were amplified from the RNA transcripts. The first round of RT-PCR for the TCR CDR3 was performed with the HTBI primer set and the Qiagen OneStep RT-PCR kit. The libraries were constructed in a second round of multiplex PCR and then size-selected and purified. Sequencing of the libraries was done on an Illumina HiSeq2000 using paired-end 100 bp reads. On the study's bioinformatics: SOAPnuke was used to process the raw data, with reads discarded if the reads contained adapters or uncalled bases, had a mean Phred below 15, or lacked an exact constant-primer or identifier match. COPE v1.2.5 was used to merge the high-quality paired reads, and each unique nucleotide sequence was defined as a clonotype. MiTCR v1.1 was used to align clonotypes to the IMGT TRBV, TRBD and TRBJ reference segments. The analysis included only V-J combinations with a frequency above 0.0001, which together covered approximately 99% of the repertoires. The TCS score was defined as the ratio of F50 (clonal expansion) to E x V (chaos), calculated using BLOSUM62-based TCRdist between CDR3 peptides within each V-J. Welch's t-statistics and random forest reduced several hundred V-J features to about 12, which were used in a naive Bayes classifier (R e1071). The raw public data were reprocessed by TCRdb itself: fastp quality trimming at Q25, MiXCR clonotype calling, in-frame beta chains only. Rows with one shared CDR3 protein collapse into an entry with the most common genes and DNA. V and J calls and clone size were set by TCRdb, not the authors. Present in this sample are over 350,000 distinct CDR3 sequences, under 20% of which were seen just once. In total, the top ten clones hold less than 45% of the sample.

The record originates from a study of T cells in Graves' hyperthyroidism and ophthalmopathy (dated by TCRdb to between 2018 and 2021). With respect to the entire study: Peripheral blood was sampled at the time of initial diagnosis, prior to any treatment. For training and testing, the 95 to 100 patients in the discovery cohort were randomly divided in a 7:3 ratio. The study also compared thyroid tissue and blood T-cell repertoires from 6 or 7 Graves' hyperthyroidism patients. Prospective prediction of ophthalmopathy was tested in an independent validation cohort consisting of roughly 19 hyperthyroidism patients and around 16 patients who later progressed to ophthalmopathy. The paper reports TCR Vbeta CDR3 sequencing of over 130 peripheral blood samples: approximately 41 ophthalmopathy, around 80 hyperthyroidism and about 17 progressor patients. Once sampling was done, hyperthyroidism patients were given methimazole at a starting dose of 30 mg daily, whereas ophthalmopathy patients were given high-dose intravenous methylprednisolone. TCR V-J signatures able to tell the groups apart were searched for in a discovery cohort of some 97 patients, of whom around 42 had Graves' ophthalmopathy and about 60 had stable Graves' hyperthyroidism.

What the research found in general, with its limitations: Most expanded thyroid clonotypes (frequency above 0.001) were also detected in blood, a finding suggesting that blood repertoires may reflect thyroid immune responses. Sample size was not statistically predetermined, and investigators were not blinded to group allocation. In validation, the model predicted progression to ophthalmopathy a median of about 5.9 months before onset, with roughly 71% sensitivity and roughly 73% specificity. A model built on a 13 V-J signature distinguished ophthalmopathy from stable hyperthyroidism, reaching 87.88% sensitivity and about 81% specificity in cross-validation and 80%/75% in testing.

In the ophthalmopathy patients, disease was moderately to severely active, with a Clinical Activity Score of 3 or more, a NOSPECS grade of 4 or more, and a duration of less than 3 months. Any patient with an uncontrolled infection, another autoimmune disease, pregnancy or lactation was excluded. Clinical symptoms, serum thyroxine and TRAb, thyroid ultrasound, and orbital computed tomography formed the basis for the diagnoses. Ficoll-Paque density gradient centrifugation was used to isolate PBMCs from approximately 10 ml of fresh peripheral blood. Trizol reagent was used to extract total RNA, and RNA quality was then checked on an Agilent 2100 Bioanalyzer. There are 20 amino acids in the CDR3, from cysteine to phenylalanine inclusive. Only the CDR3 part of the read is kept: 60 bases, read in frame from the first base. Via the germline V gene (reference sequence), CDR1 is LGHDT and CDR2 YNNKEL. V and J are truncated by 3 bases and 3 bases respectively, leaving an intervening sequence of 28 bases.

Sequencing input: blood. Recombination linked TRBV3-1 to TRBJ2-3; no D segment can be confidently identified. The sequence came from a young man with Graves' ophthalmopathy. The nucleotide sequence reads TGTGCCAGCAGCCAGGGCCGGGCACTTTTTGCTCGAAATGGTACAGATACGCAGTATTTT. This is translated as CASSQGRALFARNGTDTQYF.